These T cell receptor beta chains were read from a single sample in a study of control samples from healthy donors and cancer patients. Only in-frame clones appear in the TCRdb table, and some are missing; sequencing was by immunoSEQ multiplex PCR. The sample consists of around 100,000 clones, roughly nine tenths of them appearing once. Specimen: blood. The receptors come from a woman aged 65 to 85 in good health. Each CDR3 is given with its conserved first and last residue. Each record gives: J gene, V gene, clone size, D gene, CDR3 protein, CDR3 DNA. A D gene is named only where the DNA matches it firmly. Size is stated for part of the rows, as once, few or many counts, or as a class when the clone is expanded.

j_gene: TRBJ2-1
v_gene: TRBV19
abundance: few
d_gene: NA
CDR3aa: CASSMTKGEAGFF
CDR3nt: TGTGCCAGTAGTATGACAAAAGGAGAGGCCGGGTTCTTC

j_gene: TRBJ1-4
v_gene: TRBV15
abundance: NA
d_gene: TRBD1
CDR3aa: CATSSSGTGVEKLFF
CDR3nt: TGTGCCACCAGCAGCTCCGGGACAGGGGTTGAAAAACTGTTTTTT

j_gene: TRBJ1-2
v_gene: TRBV5-1
abundance: NA
d_gene: TRBD1
CDR3aa: CASTTRTGDYGYTF
CDR3nt: TGCGCCAGCACCACCCGGACAGGGGACTATGGCTACACCTTC

j_gene: TRBJ1-4
v_gene: TRBV9
abundance: NA
d_gene: NA
CDR3aa: CASSVGAGPNEKLFF
CDR3nt: TGTGCCAGCAGCGTAGGGGCAGGGCCCAATGAAAAACTGTTTTTT

j_gene: TRBJ1-1
v_gene: TRBV6-5
abundance: NA
d_gene: NA
CDR3aa: CASSYSGPPNTEAFF
CDR3nt: TGTGCCAGCAGTTACTCGGGCCCACCGAACACTGAAGCTTTCTTT

j_gene: TRBJ1-1
v_gene: TRBV5-8
abundance: once
d_gene: TRBD1
CDR3aa: CASSRGQVGLFAFF
CDR3nt: TGTGCCAGCAGCAGGGGACAGGTGGGACTTTTCGCTTTCTTT

j_gene: TRBJ1-1
v_gene: TRBV7-9
abundance: many
d_gene: NA
CDR3aa: CASSLVDENTEAFF
CDR3nt: TGTGCCAGCAGCTTAGTGGACGAGAACACTGAAGCTTTCTTT

j_gene: TRBJ1-4
v_gene: TRBV6-5
abundance: NA
d_gene: NA
CDR3aa: CASSATREKLFF
CDR3nt: TGTGCCAGCAGCGCTACACGAGAAAAACTGTTTTTT

j_gene: TRBJ2-1
v_gene: TRBV9
abundance: NA
d_gene: NA
CDR3aa: CASSVEASAYNEQFF
CDR3nt: TGTGCCAGCAGCGTAGAGGCTAGCGCCTACAATGAGCAGTTCTTC

j_gene: TRBJ1-1
v_gene: TRBV11-2
abundance: NA
d_gene: NA
CDR3aa: CASSLGPGRTEAFF
CDR3nt: TGTGCCAGCAGCTTAGGACCTGGGAGGACTGAAGCTTTCTTT

j_gene: TRBJ1-4
v_gene: TRBV6-5
abundance: NA
d_gene: NA
CDR3aa: CASRGGNEKLFF
CDR3nt: TGTGCCAGCAGGGGGGGTAATGAAAAACTGTTTTTT

j_gene: TRBJ2-2
v_gene: TRBV6-1
abundance: NA
d_gene: NA
CDR3aa: CASSTLPGGELFF
CDR3nt: TGTGCCAGCAGTACCCTACCGGGCGGGGAGCTGTTTTTT

j_gene: TRBJ2-1
v_gene: TRBV6-5
abundance: NA
d_gene: TRBD1
CDR3aa: CASSPSRDSSNEQFF
CDR3nt: TGTGCCAGCAGTCCGTCCCGGGACAGTAGCAATGAGCAGTTCTTC

j_gene: TRBJ1-3
v_gene: TRBV5-1
abundance: NA
d_gene: NA
CDR3aa: CASSLSGVSGNTIYF
CDR3nt: TGCGCCAGCAGCTTGTCCGGAGTCTCTGGAAACACCATATATTTT

j_gene: TRBJ1-6
v_gene: TRBV5-1
abundance: NA
d_gene: TRBD1
CDR3aa: CASSPGTGNSPLHF
CDR3nt: TGCGCCAGCAGCCCCGGGACAGGGAATTCACCCCTCCACTTT

j_gene: TRBJ1-3
v_gene: TRBV4-1
abundance: NA
d_gene: NA
CDR3aa: CASSQTVGNTIYF
CDR3nt: TGCGCCAGCAGCCAAACGGTAGGAAACACCATATATTTT

j_gene: TRBJ2-7
v_gene: TRBV20-1
abundance: NA
d_gene: TRBD2
CDR3aa: CSASRLAEPYEQYF
CDR3nt: TGCAGTGCTAGTAGACTAGCGGAACCCTACGAGCAGTACTTC

j_gene: TRBJ1-3
v_gene: TRBV7-2
abundance: NA
d_gene: NA
CDR3aa: CASSLDTGIGNTIYF
CDR3nt: TGTGCCAGCAGCTTAGATACGGGGATAGGAAACACCATATATTTT

j_gene: TRBJ1-1
v_gene: TRBV7-3
abundance: NA
d_gene: NA
CDR3aa: CARGWGLEAFF
CDR3nt: TGTGCCAGGGGTTGGGGGCTTGAAGCTTTCTTT

j_gene: TRBJ1-4
v_gene: TRBV6-1
abundance: NA
d_gene: NA
CDR3aa: CASSEARGIGVEKLFF
CDR3nt: TGTGCCAGCAGTGAAGCGCGGGGAATAGGGGTTGAAAAACTGTTTTTT

j_gene: TRBJ1-1
v_gene: TRBV7-2
abundance: few
d_gene: NA
CDR3aa: CASSSQGTRTEAFF
CDR3nt: TGTGCCAGCAGCTCACAGGGTACAAGGACTGAAGCTTTCTTT

j_gene: TRBJ1-5
v_gene: TRBV7-9
abundance: NA
d_gene: TRBD1
CDR3aa: CASSRRDRGINQPQHF
CDR3nt: TGTGCCAGCAGCAGAAGGGACAGGGGGATCAATCAGCCCCAGCATTTT

j_gene: TRBJ2-1
v_gene: TRBV3-1/TRBV3-2
abundance: NA
d_gene: TRBD1
CDR3aa: CASSQARDRREQFF
CDR3nt: TGTGCCAGCAGCCAAGCACGGGACAGGCGTGAGCAGTTCTTC

j_gene: TRBJ1-3
v_gene: TRBV24-1
abundance: NA
d_gene: NA
CDR3aa: CALQPRTGNTIYF
CDR3nt: TGTGCCTTACAGCCGAGAACAGGAAACACCATATATTTT

j_gene: TRBJ2-3
v_gene: TRBV6-5
abundance: NA
d_gene: TRBD1
CDR3aa: CASSQDRVSSDTQYF
CDR3nt: TGTGCCAGCAGCCAAGACAGGGTGTCGTCTGATACGCAGTATTTT

j_gene: TRBJ2-7
v_gene: TRBV5-5
abundance: NA
d_gene: NA
CDR3aa: CASSLAGFSSYEQYF
CDR3nt: TGTGCCAGCAGCTTGGCGGGGTTTAGCTCCTACGAGCAGTACTTC

j_gene: TRBJ1-6
v_gene: TRBV5-1
abundance: NA
d_gene: TRBD1
CDR3aa: CASSEQGELSPLHF
CDR3nt: TGCGCCAGCAGCGAGCAGGGGGAACTTTCACCCCTCCACTTT

j_gene: TRBJ2-2
v_gene: TRBV5-6
abundance: NA
d_gene: NA
CDR3aa: CASSLGQPFELFF
CDR3nt: TGTGCCAGCAGCTTGGGGCAACCGTTCGAGCTGTTTTTT

j_gene: TRBJ1-3
v_gene: TRBV27
abundance: NA
d_gene: NA
CDR3aa: CASSLDSRLLSGNTIYF
CDR3nt: TGTGCCAGCAGCCTGGACAGCAGACTGCTCTCTGGAAACACCATATATTTT

j_gene: TRBJ2-5
v_gene: TRBV29-1
abundance: NA
d_gene: NA
CDR3aa: CSVRQGMVETQYF
CDR3nt: TGCAGCGTTAGGCAGGGTATGGTGGAGACCCAGTACTTC